This T cell receptor beta chain was profiled in a study of breast tumors, draining lymph nodes, adjacent tissues. There are many counts of this clonotype. What it binds is unknown. Findings and caveats of the study: Luminal-like breast cancer showed significantly greater tumor-nontumor repertoire similarity than basal-like breast cancer did. Tumor repertoires ranked between lymph nodes and nontumor tissue in diversity, with V and J gene preferences.

The lymph nodes were axillary draining lymph nodes from breast cancer patients. TCRdb reanalysed the multiplex PCR reads using MiXCR and keeps one entry per CDR3 protein. The data show 140,000 to 150,000 distinct CDR3 sequences, around a third seen once. The CDR3 totals 16 residues. V lost 2 bases, J lost 3 bases, and 13 bases lay in between. Germline V lookup: CDR1 LGHDT, CDR2 YNNKEL (reference sequence). The sequenced material came from axillary lymph node tissue. The sequence was obtained from a female donor with breast cancer. Some clones in this sample may be carry-over from other donors' samples. This chain links TRBV3-1 with TRBJ2-2, with D uncertain. CDR3 residues: CASSQIGLGYTGELFF. CDR3 nucleotides: TGTGCCAGCAGCCAAATAGGGCTGGGTTACACCGGGGAGCTGTTTTTT.